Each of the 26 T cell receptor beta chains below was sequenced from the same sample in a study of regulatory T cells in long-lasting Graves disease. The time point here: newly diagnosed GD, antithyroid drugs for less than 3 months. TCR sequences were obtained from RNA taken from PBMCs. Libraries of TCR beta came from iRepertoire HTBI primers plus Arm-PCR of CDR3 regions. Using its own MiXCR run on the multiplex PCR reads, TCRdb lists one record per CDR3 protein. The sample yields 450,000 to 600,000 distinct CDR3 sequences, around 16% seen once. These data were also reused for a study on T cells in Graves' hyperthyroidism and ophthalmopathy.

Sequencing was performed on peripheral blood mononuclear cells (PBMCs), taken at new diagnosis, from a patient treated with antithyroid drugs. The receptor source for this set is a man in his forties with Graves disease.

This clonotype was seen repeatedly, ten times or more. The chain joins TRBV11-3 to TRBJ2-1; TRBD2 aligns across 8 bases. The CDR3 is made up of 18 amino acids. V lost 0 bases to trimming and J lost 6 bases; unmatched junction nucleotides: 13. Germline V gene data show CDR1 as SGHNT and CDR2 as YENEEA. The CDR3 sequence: CASSLEAGGMQRPNEQFF. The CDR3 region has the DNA TGTGCCAGCAGCTTAGAGGCGGGGGGCATGCAGCGGCCCAATGAGCAGTTCTTC.

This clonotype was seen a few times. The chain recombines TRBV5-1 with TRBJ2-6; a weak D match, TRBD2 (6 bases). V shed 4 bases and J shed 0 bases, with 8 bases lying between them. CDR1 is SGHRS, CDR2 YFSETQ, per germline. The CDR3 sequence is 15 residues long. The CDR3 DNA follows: TGCGCCAGCAGCCCGGGGGACTCTGGGGCCAACGTCCTGACTTTC. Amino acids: CASSPGDSGANVLTF.

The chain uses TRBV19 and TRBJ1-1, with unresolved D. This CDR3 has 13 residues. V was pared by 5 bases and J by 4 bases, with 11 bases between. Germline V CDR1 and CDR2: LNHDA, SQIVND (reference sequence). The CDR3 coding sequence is TGTGCCAGTAGTCTGCTCGGGCTCACTGAAGCTTTCTTT. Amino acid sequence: CASSLLGLTEAFF.

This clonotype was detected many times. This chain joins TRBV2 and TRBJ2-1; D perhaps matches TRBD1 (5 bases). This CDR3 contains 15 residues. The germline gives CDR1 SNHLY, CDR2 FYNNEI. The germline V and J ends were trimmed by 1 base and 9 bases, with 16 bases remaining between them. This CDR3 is CASSEEYQPDSEQFF. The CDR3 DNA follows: TGTGCCAGCAGTGAAGAGTATCAGCCAGACAGTGAGCAGTTCTTC.

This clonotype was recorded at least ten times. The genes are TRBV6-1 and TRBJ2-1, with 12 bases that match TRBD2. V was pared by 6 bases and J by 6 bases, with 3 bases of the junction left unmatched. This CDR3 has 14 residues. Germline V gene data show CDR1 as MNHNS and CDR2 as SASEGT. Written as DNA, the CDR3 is TGTGCCAGCAGGAGGACTAGCGGGACCAATGAGCAGTTCTTC. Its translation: CASRRTSGTNEQFF.

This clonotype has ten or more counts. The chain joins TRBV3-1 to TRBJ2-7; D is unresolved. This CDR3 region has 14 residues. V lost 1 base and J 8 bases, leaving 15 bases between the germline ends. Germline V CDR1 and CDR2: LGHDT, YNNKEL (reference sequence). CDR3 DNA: TGTGCCAGCAGCCAAGTAGCAGGAGCCAGCCAGCAGTACTTC. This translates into CASSQVAGASQQYF.

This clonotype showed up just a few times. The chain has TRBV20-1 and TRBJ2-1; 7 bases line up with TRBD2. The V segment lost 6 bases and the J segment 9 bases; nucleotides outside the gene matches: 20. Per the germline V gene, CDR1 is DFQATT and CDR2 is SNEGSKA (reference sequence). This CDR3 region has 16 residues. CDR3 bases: TGCAGTGCGGTAAGGTTTGTTTCTGCGGGAGATGGTGAGCAGTTCTTC. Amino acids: CSAVRFVSAGDGEQFF.

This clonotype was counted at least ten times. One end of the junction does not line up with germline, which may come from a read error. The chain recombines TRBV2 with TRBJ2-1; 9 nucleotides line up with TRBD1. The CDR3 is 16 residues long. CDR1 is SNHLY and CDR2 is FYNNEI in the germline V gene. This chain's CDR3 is CASSDAAKQGANEQSF. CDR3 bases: TGTGCCAGCAGTGATGCGGCTAAACAGGGGGCGAATGAGCAGTCCTTC.

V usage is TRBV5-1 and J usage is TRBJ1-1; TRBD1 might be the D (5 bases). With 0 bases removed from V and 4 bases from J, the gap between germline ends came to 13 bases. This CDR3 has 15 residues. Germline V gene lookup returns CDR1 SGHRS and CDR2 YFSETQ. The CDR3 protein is CASSLGGAWGTEAFF. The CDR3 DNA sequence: TGCGCCAGCAGCTTGGGAGGGGCCTGGGGCACTGAAGCTTTCTTT.

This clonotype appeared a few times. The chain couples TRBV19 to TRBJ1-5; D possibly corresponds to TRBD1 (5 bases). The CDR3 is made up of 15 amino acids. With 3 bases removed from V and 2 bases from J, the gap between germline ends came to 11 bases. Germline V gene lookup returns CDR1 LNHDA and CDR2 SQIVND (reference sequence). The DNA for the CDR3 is TGTGCCAGTAGTATTATCCAGGGAGGCAATCAGCCCCAGCATTTT. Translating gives CASSIIQGGNQPQHF.

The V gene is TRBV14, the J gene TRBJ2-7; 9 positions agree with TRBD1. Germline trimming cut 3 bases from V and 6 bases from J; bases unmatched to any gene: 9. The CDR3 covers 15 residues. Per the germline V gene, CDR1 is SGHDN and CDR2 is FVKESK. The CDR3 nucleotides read TGTGCCAGCAGCCAGGCGAACAGGGGGCTCTTCGAGCAGTACTTC. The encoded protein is CASSQANRGLFEQYF.

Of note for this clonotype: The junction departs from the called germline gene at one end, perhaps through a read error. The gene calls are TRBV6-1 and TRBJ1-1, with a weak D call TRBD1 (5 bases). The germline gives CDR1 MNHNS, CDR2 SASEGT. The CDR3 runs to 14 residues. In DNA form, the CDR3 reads TGTGTCAGCAGTGAATCAGGGTCTGGGGGTGAAGCTTTCTTT. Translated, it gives CVSSESGSGGEAFF.

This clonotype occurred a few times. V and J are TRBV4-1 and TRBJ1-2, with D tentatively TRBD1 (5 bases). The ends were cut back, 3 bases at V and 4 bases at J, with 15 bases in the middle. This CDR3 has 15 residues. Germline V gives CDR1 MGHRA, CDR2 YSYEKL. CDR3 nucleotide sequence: TGCGCCAGCAGCCAGGATATCAGGGTCTCCTATGGCTACACCTTC. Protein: CASSQDIRVSYGYTF.

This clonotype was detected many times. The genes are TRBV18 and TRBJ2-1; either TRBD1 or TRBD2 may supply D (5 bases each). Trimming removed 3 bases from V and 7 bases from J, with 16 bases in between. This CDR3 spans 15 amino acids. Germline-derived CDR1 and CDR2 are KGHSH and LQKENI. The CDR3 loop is CASSPKRDRVNEQFF. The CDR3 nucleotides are TGTGCCAGCTCACCTAAGAGGGACCGGGTTAATGAGCAGTTCTTC.

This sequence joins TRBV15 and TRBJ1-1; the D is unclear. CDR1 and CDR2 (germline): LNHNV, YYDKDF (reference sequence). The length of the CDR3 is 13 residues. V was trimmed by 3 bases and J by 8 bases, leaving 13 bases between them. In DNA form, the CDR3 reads TGTGCCACCAGCAGGGAGGAGGCACGGGAAGCTTTCTTT. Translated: CATSREEAREAFF.

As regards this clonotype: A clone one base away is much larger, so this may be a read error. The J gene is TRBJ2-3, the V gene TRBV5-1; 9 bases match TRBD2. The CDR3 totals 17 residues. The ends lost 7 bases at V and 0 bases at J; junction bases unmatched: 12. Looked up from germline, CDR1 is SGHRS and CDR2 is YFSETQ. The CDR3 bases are TGCGCCAGCGGCTCGGATGCTAGCGGGATAAGCACAGATACGCAGTATTTT. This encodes CASGSDASGISTDTQYF.

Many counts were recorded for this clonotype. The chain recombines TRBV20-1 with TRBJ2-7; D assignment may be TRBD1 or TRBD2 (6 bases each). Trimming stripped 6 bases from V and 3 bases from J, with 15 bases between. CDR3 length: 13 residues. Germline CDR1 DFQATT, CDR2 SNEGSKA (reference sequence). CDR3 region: CSAAGVGSYEQYF. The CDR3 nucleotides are TGCAGTGCAGCAGGGGTCGGGAGCTACGAGCAGTACTTC.

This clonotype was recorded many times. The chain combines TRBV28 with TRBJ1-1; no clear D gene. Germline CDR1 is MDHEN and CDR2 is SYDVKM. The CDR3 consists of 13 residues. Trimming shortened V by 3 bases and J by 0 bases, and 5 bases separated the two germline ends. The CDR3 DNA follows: TGTGCCAGCAGTTTGTCAGTGAACACTGAAGCTTTCTTT. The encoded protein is CASSLSVNTEAFF. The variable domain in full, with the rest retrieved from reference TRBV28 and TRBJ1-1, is DVKVTQSSRYLVKRTGEKVFLECVQDMDHENMFWYRQDPGLGLRLIYFSYDVKMKEKGDIPEGYSVSREKKERFSLILESASTNQTSMYLCASSLSVNTEAFFGQGTRLTVV.

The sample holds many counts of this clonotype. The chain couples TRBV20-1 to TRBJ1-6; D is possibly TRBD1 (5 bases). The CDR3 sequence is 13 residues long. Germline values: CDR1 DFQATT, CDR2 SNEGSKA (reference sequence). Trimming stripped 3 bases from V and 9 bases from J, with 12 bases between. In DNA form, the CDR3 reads TGCAGTGCTAGGCAGGGAGTCTCTTCACCCCTCCACTTT. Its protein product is CSARQGVSSPLHF.

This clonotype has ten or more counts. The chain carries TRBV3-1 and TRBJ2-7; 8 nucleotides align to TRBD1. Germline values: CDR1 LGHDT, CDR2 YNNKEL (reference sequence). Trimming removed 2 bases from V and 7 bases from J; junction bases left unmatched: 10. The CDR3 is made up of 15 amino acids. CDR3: CASSQQGQGKVEQYF. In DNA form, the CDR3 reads TGTGCCAGCAGCCAACAAGGACAGGGTAAGGTGGAGCAGTACTTC.

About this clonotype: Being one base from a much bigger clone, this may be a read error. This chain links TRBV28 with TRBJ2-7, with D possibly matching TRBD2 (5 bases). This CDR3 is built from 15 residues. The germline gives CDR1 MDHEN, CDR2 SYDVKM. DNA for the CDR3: TGTGCCAGCAGTCCCGGAGGTCTGGGGTCCTACGAGCAGCACTTC. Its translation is CASSPGGLGSYEQHF.

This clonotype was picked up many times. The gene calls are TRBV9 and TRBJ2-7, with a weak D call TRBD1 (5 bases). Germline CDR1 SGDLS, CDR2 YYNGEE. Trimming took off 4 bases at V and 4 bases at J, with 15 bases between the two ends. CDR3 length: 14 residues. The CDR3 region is CASSPQAGWYEQYF. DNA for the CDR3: TGTGCCAGCAGCCCCCAAGCAGGGTGGTACGAGCAGTACTTC.

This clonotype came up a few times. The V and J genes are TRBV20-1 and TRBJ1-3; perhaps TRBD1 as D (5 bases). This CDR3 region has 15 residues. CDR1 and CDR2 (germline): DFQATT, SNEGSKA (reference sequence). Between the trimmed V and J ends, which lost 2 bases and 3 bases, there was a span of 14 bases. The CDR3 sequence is CSARPRRGSGNTIYF. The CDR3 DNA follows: TGCAGTGCTAGACCCCGAAGGGGTAGTGGAAACACCATATATTTT.

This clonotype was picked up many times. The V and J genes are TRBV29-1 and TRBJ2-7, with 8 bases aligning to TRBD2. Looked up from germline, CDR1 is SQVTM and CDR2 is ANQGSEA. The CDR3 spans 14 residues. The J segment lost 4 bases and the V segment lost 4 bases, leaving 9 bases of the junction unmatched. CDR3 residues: CSVAGGAGAYEQYF. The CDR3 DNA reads TGCAGCGTTGCCGGCGGAGCGGGAGCTTACGAGCAGTACTTC.

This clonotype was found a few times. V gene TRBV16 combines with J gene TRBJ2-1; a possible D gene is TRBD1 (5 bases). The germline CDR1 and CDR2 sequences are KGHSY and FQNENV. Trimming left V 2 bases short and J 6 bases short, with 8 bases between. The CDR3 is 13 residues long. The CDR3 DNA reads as TGTGCCAGCAGCCAAACAGGAGTCAATGAGCAGTTCTTC. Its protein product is CASSQTGVNEQFF.

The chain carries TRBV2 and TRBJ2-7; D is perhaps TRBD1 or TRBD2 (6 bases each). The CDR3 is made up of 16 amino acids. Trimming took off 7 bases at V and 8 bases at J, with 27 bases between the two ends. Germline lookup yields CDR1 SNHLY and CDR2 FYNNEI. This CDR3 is CASTSRGGTGVMKQYF. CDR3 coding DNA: TGTGCCAGCACCTCCCGAGGGGGGACGGGAGTAATGAAGCAGTACTTC.